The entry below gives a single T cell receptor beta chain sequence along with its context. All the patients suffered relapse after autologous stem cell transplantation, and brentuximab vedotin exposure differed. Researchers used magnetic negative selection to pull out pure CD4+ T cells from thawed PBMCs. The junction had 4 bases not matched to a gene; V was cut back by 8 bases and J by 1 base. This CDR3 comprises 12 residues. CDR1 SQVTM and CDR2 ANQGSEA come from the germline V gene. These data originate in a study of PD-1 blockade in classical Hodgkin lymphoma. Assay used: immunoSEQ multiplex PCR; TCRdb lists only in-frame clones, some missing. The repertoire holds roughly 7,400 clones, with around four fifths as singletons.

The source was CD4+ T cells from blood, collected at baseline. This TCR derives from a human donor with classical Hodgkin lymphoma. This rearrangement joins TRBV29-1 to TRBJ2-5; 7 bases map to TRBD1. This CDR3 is CSSRDSQETQYF. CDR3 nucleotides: TGCAGCTCTCGGGACAGCCAAGAGACCCAGTACTTC.